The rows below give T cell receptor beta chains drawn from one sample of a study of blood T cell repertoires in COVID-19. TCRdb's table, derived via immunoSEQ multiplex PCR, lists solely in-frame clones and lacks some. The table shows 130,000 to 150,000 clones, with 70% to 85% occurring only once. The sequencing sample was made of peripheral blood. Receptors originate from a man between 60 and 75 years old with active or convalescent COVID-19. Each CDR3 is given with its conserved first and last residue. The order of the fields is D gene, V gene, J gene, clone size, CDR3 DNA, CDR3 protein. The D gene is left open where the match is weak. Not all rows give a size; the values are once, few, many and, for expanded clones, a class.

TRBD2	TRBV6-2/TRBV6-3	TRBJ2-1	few	TGTGCCAGCAGTTACTCGGCGGGAGGGCCAAGCTACAATGAGCAGTTCTTC	CASSYSAGGPSYNEQFF
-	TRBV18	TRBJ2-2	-	TGTGCCAGCTCACCACCGGTGGGGGGGGCGCCTACCACCGGGGAGCTGTTTTTT	CASSPPVGGAPTTGELFF
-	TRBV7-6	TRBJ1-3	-	TGTGCCAGCAGCTTAGACCCGGGTGCTGGAAACACCATATATTTT	CASSLDPGAGNTIYF
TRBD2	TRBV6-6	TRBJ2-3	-	TGTGCCAGCAGTTACGGGCGGGGGGTCACAGATACGCAGTATTTT	CASSYGRGVTDTQYF
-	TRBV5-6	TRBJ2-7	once	TGTGCCAGCTGGGGGCCGGGGTTTTACGAGCAGTACTTC	CASWGPGFYEQYF
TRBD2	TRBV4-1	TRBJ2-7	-	TGCGCCAGCAGCCAAGATGAGGGCTGGACTAGCGGGGGCCCAGAATCCTACGAGCAGTACTTC	CASSQDEGWTSGGPESYEQYF
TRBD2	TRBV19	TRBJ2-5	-	TGTGCCAGTAGCCCAATGGGACTAGCGGGGGAAGAGACCCAGTACTTC	CASSPMGLAGEETQYF
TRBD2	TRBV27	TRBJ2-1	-	TGTGCCAGCAGCCCTTTGGGGGGGGAGCAGTTCTTC	CASSPLGGEQFF
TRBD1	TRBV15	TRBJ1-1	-	TGTGCCACCAGCCCTCGACAGGGGGCGAGCACTGAAGCTTTCTTT	CATSPRQGASTEAFF
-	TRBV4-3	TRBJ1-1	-	TGCGCCAGCAGCCAAGATCTGGGGGGCACTGAAGCTTTCTTT	CASSQDLGGTEAFF
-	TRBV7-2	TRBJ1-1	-	TGTGCCAGCAGTTTAGGCGGGTTTAACACTGAAGCTTTCTTT	CASSLGGFNTEAFF
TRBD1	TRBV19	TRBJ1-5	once	TGTGCCAGTACGGACAGGGGGCGGCCCCAGCATTTT	CASTDRGRPQHF
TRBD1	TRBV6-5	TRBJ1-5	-	TGTGCCAGCAGCCGACAGGGGGAAAATCAGCCCCAGCATTTT	CASSRQGENQPQHF
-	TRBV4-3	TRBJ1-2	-	TGCGCCAGCAGCCAAGAATCAGGTCCGGCGGGTCTGCGGGGCTACACCTTC	CASSQESGPAGLRGYTF
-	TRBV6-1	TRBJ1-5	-	TGTGCCAGCAGTGAACGGGACAATCAGCCCCAGCATTTT	CASSERDNQPQHF